Listed below are T cell receptor beta chains from one sample, sequenced in a study of cytomegalovirus exposure and HLA in healthy donors. Method: immunoSEQ multiplex PCR; TCRdb's copy keeps in-frame clones and lacks some. This table has some 150,000 clones, 80% appearing once. The sample taken for sequencing was PBMCs. These receptor sequences come from a man in his thirties or forties in good health and CMV-seronegative. The CDR3 runs from the conserved cysteine through the conserved F or W. A D gene is named only where the DNA matches it firmly. Clone size is not always given. Where it is, it says once, few, many or a class for expanded clones.

J,V,D,size,CDR3,DNA
TRBJ1-5,TRBV27,NA,few,CASSVRVNQPQHF,TGTGCCAGCAGTGTCCGGGTGAATCAGCCCCAGCATTTT
TRBJ1-2,TRBV30,NA,NA,CAWQGSYGYTF,TGTGCCTGGCAGGGATCCTATGGCTACACCTTC
TRBJ2-2,TRBV7-8,TRBD1,NA,CASSLVSGTGIAGELFF,TGTGCCAGCAGCTTAGTATCCGGGACAGGGATTGCGGGGGAGCTGTTTTTT
TRBJ2-1,TRBV5-4,TRBD1,NA,CASSSGQGMNNEQFF,TGTGCCAGCAGCTCAGGACAGGGGATGAACAATGAGCAGTTCTTC
TRBJ1-3,TRBV30,NA,NA,CAGPGSRGNTIYF,TGTGCCGGCCCCGGGTCCCGAGGAAACACCATATATTTT
TRBJ2-5,TRBV28,NA,once,CASRQQPGHPKETQYF,TGTGCCAGCAGACAACAACCGGGACACCCAAAAGAGACCCAGTACTTC
TRBJ2-7,TRBV7-8,NA,NA,CASSLALDTHF,TGTGCCAGCAGCTTAGCTCTGGACACTCACTTC
TRBJ2-1,TRBV6-4,NA,NA,CASSGLRGNEQFF,TGTGCCAGCAGCGGACTACGGGGTAATGAGCAGTTCTTC
TRBJ1-2,TRBV28,TRBD1,few,CASSPRTGRDGYTF,TGTGCCAGCAGCCCCCGGACAGGGAGGGATGGCTACACCTTC
TRBJ2-6,TRBV5-4,NA,NA,CASSPWAPGANVLTF,TGTGCCAGCAGCCCCTGGGCCCCTGGGGCCAACGTCCTGACTTTC
TRBJ1-1,TRBV4-3,NA,few,CASSQGWGDTEAFF,TGCGCCAGCAGCCAAGGATGGGGGGACACTGAAGCTTTCTTT
TRBJ2-1,TRBV9,NA,NA,CASSVDGDYNEQFF,TGTGCCAGCAGCGTAGACGGGGACTACAATGAGCAGTTCTTC
TRBJ2-5,TRBV13,NA,NA,CASSLLIEETQYF,TGTGCCAGCAGCTTACTCATAGAAGAGACCCAGTACTTC
TRBJ2-5,TRBV5-4,NA,NA,CASTLLGAATRETQYF,TGTGCCAGCACACTCCTGGGGGCTGCAACCAGGGAGACCCAGTACTTC
TRBJ1-2,TRBV28,NA,NA,CASSLLIGVGGYGYTF,TGTGCCAGCAGTTTATTAATTGGTGTAGGGGGATATGGCTACACCTTC
TRBJ2-7,TRBV29-1,TRBD1,once,CSVAGQGYEQYF,TGCAGCGTCGCGGGACAGGGCTACGAGCAGTACTTC
TRBJ1-1,TRBV9,TRBD1,once,CASSEGAGRNTEAFF,TGTGCCAGCTCAGAGGGGGCCGGGCGGAACACTGAAGCTTTCTTT
TRBJ2-4,TRBV5-4,NA,NA,CASSPGTPRTFLAKNIQYF,TGTGCCAGCAGTCCCGGGACACCGCGAACGTTCCTAGCCAAAAACATTCAGTACTTC
TRBJ2-3,TRBV11-2,TRBD2,NA,CASSGGGGRAGDTQYF,TGTGCCAGCAGCGGGGGGGGCGGGAGGGCAGGAGATACGCAGTATTTT
TRBJ2-7,TRBV7-3,NA,NA,CASSPGASYEQYF,TGTGCCAGCAGCCCAGGGGCCTCCTACGAGCAGTACTTC
TRBJ1-1,TRBV9,NA,NA,CASSVVGRGNTEAFF,TGTGCCAGCAGCGTAGTGGGCAGGGGGAACACTGAAGCTTTCTTT
TRBJ2-7,TRBV5-5,TRBD1,NA,CASSNLVLDRDFSYEQYF,TGTGCCAGCAGTAACTTGGTACTAGACAGGGATTTTTCCTACGAGCAGTACTTC
TRBJ1-4,TRBV5-1,TRBD1,NA,CASSTGQGFEKLFF,TGCGCCAGCAGCACGGGACAGGGATTTGAAAAACTGTTTTTT
TRBJ2-2,TRBV6-5,NA,NA,CASSYSGVPGELFF,TGTGCCAGCAGTTACTCCGGGGTTCCCGGGGAGCTGTTTTTT